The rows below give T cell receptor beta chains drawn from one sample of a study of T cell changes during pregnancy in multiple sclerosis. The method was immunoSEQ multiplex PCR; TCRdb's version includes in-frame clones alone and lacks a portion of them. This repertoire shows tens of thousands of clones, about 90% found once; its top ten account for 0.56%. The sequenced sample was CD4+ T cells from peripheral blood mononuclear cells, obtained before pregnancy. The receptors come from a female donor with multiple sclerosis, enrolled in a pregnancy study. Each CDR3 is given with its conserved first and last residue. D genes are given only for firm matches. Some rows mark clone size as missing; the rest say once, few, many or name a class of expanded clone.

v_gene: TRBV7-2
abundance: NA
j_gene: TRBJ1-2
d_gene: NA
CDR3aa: CASSLGGEGYGYTF
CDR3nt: TGTGCCAGCAGCTTAGGAGGGGAGGGCTATGGCTACACCTTC

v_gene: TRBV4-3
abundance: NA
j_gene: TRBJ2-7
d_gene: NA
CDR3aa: CASSLESTGSYEQYF
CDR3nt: TGCGCCAGCAGCCTGGAATCTACAGGAAGCTACGAGCAGTACTTC

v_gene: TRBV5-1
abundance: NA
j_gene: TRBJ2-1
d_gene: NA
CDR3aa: CASSRSSGDTYNEQFF
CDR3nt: TGCGCCAGCAGCCGGAGTTCGGGGGATACCTACAATGAGCAGTTCTTC

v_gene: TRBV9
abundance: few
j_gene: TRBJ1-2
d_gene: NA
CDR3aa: CASSGRGQNYGYTF
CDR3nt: TGTGCCAGCAGTGGTAGAGGTCAGAACTATGGCTACACCTTC

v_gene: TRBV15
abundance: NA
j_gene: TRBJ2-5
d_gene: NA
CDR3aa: CATSRVTISYQETQYF
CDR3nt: TGTGCCACCAGCAGAGTCACAATCTCGTACCAAGAGACCCAGTACTTC

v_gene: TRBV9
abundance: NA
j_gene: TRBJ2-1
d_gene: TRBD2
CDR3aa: CASSGLSGGRGSYNEQFF
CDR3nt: TGTGCCAGCAGCGGTCTTAGCGGGGGGCGAGGCTCCTACAATGAGCAGTTCTTC

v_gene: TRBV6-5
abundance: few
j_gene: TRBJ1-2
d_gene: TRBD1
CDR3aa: CASRKTGNYGYTF
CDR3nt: TGTGCCAGCAGGAAGACAGGGAACTATGGCTACACCTTC

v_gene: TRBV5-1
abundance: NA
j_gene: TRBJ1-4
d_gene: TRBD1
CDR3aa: CASSSGTGDPEKLFF
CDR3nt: TGCGCCAGCAGCTCCGGGACAGGGGACCCCGAGAAACTGTTTTTT

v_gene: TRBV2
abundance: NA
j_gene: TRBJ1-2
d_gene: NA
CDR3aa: CASRRALNGYTF
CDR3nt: TGTGCCAGCCGGCGGGCCCTTAATGGCTACACCTTC

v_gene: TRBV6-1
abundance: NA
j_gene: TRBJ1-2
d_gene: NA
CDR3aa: CASSESTLEGYTF
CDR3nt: TGTGCCAGCAGTGAATCCACCCTTGAGGGCTACACCTTC

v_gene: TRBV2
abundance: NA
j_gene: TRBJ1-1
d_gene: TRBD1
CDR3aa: CASSGGDRGLRDTEAFF
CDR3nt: TGTGCCAGCAGTGGAGGGGACAGGGGGCTCCGGGACACTGAAGCTTTCTTT

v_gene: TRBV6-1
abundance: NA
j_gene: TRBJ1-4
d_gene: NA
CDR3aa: CASNLGADEKLFF
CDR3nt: TGTGCCAGCAATTTAGGAGCAGATGAAAAACTGTTTTTT

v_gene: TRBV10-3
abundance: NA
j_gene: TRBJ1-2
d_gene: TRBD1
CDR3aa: CAISEIGTGARYTF
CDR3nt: TGTGCCATCAGTGAGATTGGGACAGGGGCGCGGTACACCTTC

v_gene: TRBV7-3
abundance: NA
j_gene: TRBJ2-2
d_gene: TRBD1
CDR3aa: CASSPWDRNTGELFF
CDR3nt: TGTGCCAGCAGCCCATGGGACAGGAACACCGGGGAGCTGTTTTTT